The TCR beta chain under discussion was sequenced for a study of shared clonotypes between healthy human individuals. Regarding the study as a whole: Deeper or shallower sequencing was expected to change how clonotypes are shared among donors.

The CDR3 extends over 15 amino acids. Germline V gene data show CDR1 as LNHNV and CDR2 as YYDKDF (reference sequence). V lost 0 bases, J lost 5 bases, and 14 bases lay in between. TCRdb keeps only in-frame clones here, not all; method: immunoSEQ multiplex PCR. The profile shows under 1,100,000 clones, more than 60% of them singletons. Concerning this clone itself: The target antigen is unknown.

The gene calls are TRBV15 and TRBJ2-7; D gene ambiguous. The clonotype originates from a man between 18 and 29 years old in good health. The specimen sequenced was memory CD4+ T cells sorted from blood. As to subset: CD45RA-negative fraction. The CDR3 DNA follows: TGTGCCACCAGCAGAGATGCGGCAGCATTAGACGAGCAGTACTTC. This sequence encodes CATSRDAAALDEQYF.